What follows are 25 T cell receptor beta chains derived from one specimen sequenced in a study of blood T cells in healthy people across ages. A second PCR, run for about 6 to 11 cycles, used a sample-barcoded 5' primer plus a J-beta primer mix. TCRdb analysed the 5' RACE reads with MiXCR anew, one entry per CDR3 protein. This sample has fewer than 800,000 distinct CDR3 sequences, with about 30% found just once. Sequences were obtained from blood. These receptors were obtained from a woman aged 80 or over in good health.

This clonotype was observed at least ten times. This chain connects TRBV10-3 to TRBJ2-7, with TRBD1 matching 8 bases. V was pared by 3 bases and J by 5 bases, with 6 bases of the junction left unmatched. CDR1 and CDR2 from the germline V gene are ENHRY and SYGVKD. This CDR3 contains 14 residues. In DNA form, the CDR3 reads TGTGCCATCAGTGAAAGGCCAGGGGGCGACGAGCAGTACTTC. Translated: CAISERPGGDEQYF.

This clonotype was observed many times. This rearrangement joins TRBV7-2 to TRBJ2-1; 7 bases map to TRBD2. Per the germline V gene, CDR1 is SGHTA and CDR2 is FQGNSA. The length of the CDR3 is 14 residues. With 2 bases clipped from V and 3 bases from J, the junction kept 1 base outside the gene matches. The CDR3 here is CASSLQRGYNEQFF. In DNA, the CDR3 is TGTGCCAGCAGCTTACAGCGGGGCTACAATGAGCAGTTCTTC.

This clonotype has more than one count but fewer than ten. V is TRBV30 and J is TRBJ1-1; 8 bases are shared with TRBD1. J gave up 3 bases and V 3 bases, and 0 bases lay outside the gene matches. Germline V gene lookup returns CDR1 GTSNPN and CDR2 SVGIG (reference sequence). This CDR3 is 12 amino acids long. CDR3 amino acids: CAWRDRDTEAFF. CDR3 coding DNA: TGTGCCTGGAGGGACAGGGACACTGAAGCTTTCTTT.

This chain connects TRBV7-9 to TRBJ1-6; D call uncertain. CDR1 is SEHNR and CDR2 is FQNEAQ in the germline V gene (reference sequence). Between the trimmed V and J ends, which lost 2 bases and 6 bases, there was a span of 8 bases. The CDR3 length is 14 residues. CDR3 coding DNA: TGTGCCAGCAGCTTACCAGAATCTAATTCACCCCTCCACTTT. Translation gives CASSLPESNSPLHF. Full variable domain (outside the CDR3, taken from reference TRBV7-9 and TRBJ1-6): DTGVSQNPRHKITKRGQNVTFRCDPISEHNRLYWYRQTLGQGPEFLTYFQNEAQLEKSRLLSDRFSAERPKGSFSTLEIQRTEQGDSAMYLCASSLPESNSPLHFGNGTRLTVT.

This clonotype was seen only once. The chain uses TRBV20-1 and TRBJ2-1; TRBD2 might be the D (5 bases). This CDR3 is built from 13 residues. Germline V gene lookup returns CDR1 DFQATT and CDR2 SNEGSKA (reference sequence). V was cut by 6 bases and J by 8 bases, with 17 bases left in between. This CDR3 is CSASAEPVDEQFF. The CDR3 DNA sequence: TGCAGTGCATCAGCGGAGCCCGTAGATGAGCAGTTCTTC.

This clonotype has just a few counts. This chain joins TRBV3-1 and TRBJ2-2, with unresolved D. Per the germline V gene, CDR1 is LGHDT and CDR2 is YNNKEL (reference sequence). The CDR3 totals 15 residues. Trimming stripped 1 base from V and 6 bases from J, with 12 bases between. CDR3 DNA sequence: TGTGCCAGCAGCCAAGGTACCTTTCCCGCCGGGGAGCTGTTTTTT. This codes for CASSQGTFPAGELFF.

This clonotype has at least ten counts. The chain has TRBV4-2 and TRBJ1-1; the D is unclear. Germline CDR1 LGHNA, CDR2 YNFKEQ. The V gene lost 3 bases and the J gene lost 5 bases, with 16 bases spanning the gap. CDR3 length: 15 amino acids. The CDR3 DNA is TGTGCCAGCAGCCACTCCGGGCCCATCCCGACTGAAGCTTTCTTT. Translation gives CASSHSGPIPTEAFF.

This clonotype was observed at least ten times. V usage is TRBV25-1 and J usage is TRBJ1-2, with 9 nucleotides matching TRBD1. Germline lookup yields CDR1 MGHDK and CDR2 SYGVNS. The CDR3 runs to 13 residues. J lost 8 bases, V lost 6 bases, and 7 bases had no gene match. CDR3 sequence reads: CASSLPTGGGYTF. CDR3 coding DNA: TGTGCCAGCAGCTTACCCACAGGGGGCGGCTACACCTTC.

This clonotype was seen once. One base away lies a much larger clone, so this may be a sequencing read error. The gene calls are TRBV6-6 and TRBJ2-7; D is unresolved. This CDR3 is built from 14 residues. The germline V gene encodes CDR1 MNHNY and CDR2 SVGAGI (reference sequence). The CDR3 reads CAGSYSAVSYEQYF. CDR3 bases: TGTGCCGGCAGTTACTCTGCAGTCTCCTACGAGCAGTACTTC.

The chain couples TRBV20-1 to TRBJ1-4; no definite D call. The CDR3 has 13 amino acids. The V end lost 5 bases, the J end lost 10 bases, and 17 bases lay between the germline ends. Per the germline V gene, CDR1 is DFQATT and CDR2 is SNEGSKA (reference sequence). DNA for the CDR3: TGCAGTGCTCCCGGGCGGTTGCCGGGAAAACTGTTTTTT. Residues: CSAPGRLPGKLFF.

V gene TRBV12-3 or TRBV12-4 combines with J gene TRBJ2-3; possibly TRBD1 or TRBD2 for D (5 bases each). The CDR3 contains 15 residues. V shed 5 bases and J shed 8 bases, with 20 bases lying between them. The chain's CDR3 is CASSPPGRASRTQYF. CDR3 nucleotides: TGTGCCAGCAGTCCACCGGGGCGGGCGAGTCGTACGCAGTATTTT.

The chain is built from TRBV20-1 and TRBJ2-1; a possible D gene is TRBD2 (6 bases). This CDR3 comprises 15 residues. V lost 5 bases, J lost 1 base, and 15 bases lay in between. Germline assignment: CDR1 DFQATT and CDR2 SNEGSKA (reference sequence). CDR3 bases: TGCAGTGCTCCTCATTCGGGGGTGTCCTACAATGAGCAGTTCTTC. It encodes CSAPHSGVSYNEQFF.

This chain joins TRBV21-1 and TRBJ2-4. TRBV21-1 is a recognized pseudogene. The length of the CDR3 is 15 residues. The CDR3: CVSSKKIQAKNIQYF. CDR3 nucleotide sequence: TGTGTCAGCAGCAAAAAGATTCAAGCCAAAAACATTCAGTACTTC.

As concerns this clonotype: A much larger clone differs by one base, so this may be a read error. The chain links TRBV28 to TRBJ2-3, with TRBD2 matching 9 bases. This CDR3 comprises 15 residues. V lost 7 bases, J lost 4 bases, and 9 bases stayed unmatched. Per germline, CDR1 MDHEN and CDR2 SYDVKM. CDR3 in amino acids: CASNVAGELADTQYF. The CDR3 nucleotides are TGTGCCAGCAATGTAGCGGGGGAGCTGGCAGATACGCAGTATTTT.

At least ten counts were recorded for this clonotype. J is TRBJ2-3 and V is TRBV3-1; TRBD2 agrees at 11 bases. Germline CDR1 reads LGHDT; CDR2 reads YNNKEL (reference sequence). This CDR3 is 15 amino acids long. J lost 5 bases, V lost 2 bases, and 3 bases had no gene match. The DNA for the CDR3 is TGTGCCAGCAGCCAATTAGCGGGGGGGGGAGATACGCAGTATTTT. This encodes CASSQLAGGGDTQYF.

V is TRBV28 and J is TRBJ1-6, with D possibly TRBD1 on 5 matching bases. CDR3 length: 14 residues. The germline V gene encodes CDR1 MDHEN and CDR2 SYDVKM. V was clipped by 8 bases and J by 13 bases, with 21 bases between them. The CDR3 spells CASGSLGDPSPLHF. CDR3 coding DNA: TGTGCCAGCGGATCTCTGGGGGACCCAAGCCCCCTCCACTTT.

On this clonotype itself: This could be a read error, since a much larger clone is one nucleotide away. V gene TRBV7-3 combines with J gene TRBJ2-7; TRBD2 agrees at 8 bases. CDR3 size: 15 residues. V lost 0 bases, J lost 7 bases, and 8 bases stayed unmatched. CDR1 is SGHTA and CDR2 is FQGTGA in the germline V gene. CDR3 DNA sequence: TGTGCCAGCAGCTTAACAGCGGGGGTGGGCAATGAGCAGTACTTC. Protein sequence: CASSLTAGVGNEQYF.

The J gene is TRBJ2-1, the V gene TRBV7-2, with 11 bases identical to TRBD2. The CDR3 spans 16 residues. Germline V gives CDR1 SGHTA, CDR2 FQGNSA. Trimming cost V 5 bases and J 10 bases; bases outside gene matches: 13. The CDR3 DNA follows: TGTGCCAGCAGCCTGGCCTTAGCGGGAGGGCGGAGCGAGCAGTTCTTC. This encodes CASSLALAGGRSEQFF.

In its sample, this clonotype was seen many times. The chain carries TRBV7-6 and TRBJ2-7, with D uncertain. This CDR3 has 15 amino acids. V shed 1 base and J shed 0 bases, with 10 bases lying between them. CDR1 is SGHVS, CDR2 FNYEAQ, per germline. CDR3 amino acids: CASSLVFDDSYEQYF. The CDR3 DNA reads TGTGCCAGCAGCTTAGTTTTTGACGACTCCTACGAGCAGTACTTC.

This chain connects TRBV7-9 to TRBJ2-5; D is unresolved. Per the germline V gene, CDR1 is SEHNR and CDR2 is FQNEAQ (reference sequence). The CDR3 totals 15 residues. The V end was cut by 5 bases, the J end by 1 base, with 14 bases between. CDR3 region: CASSEKESFQETQYF. In DNA form, the CDR3 reads TGTGCCAGCAGCGAGAAGGAGTCCTTCCAAGAGACCCAGTACTTC.

Note on this clonotype: Since a much larger clone is just one base distant, this may be a read error. The V and J genes are TRBV30 and TRBJ1-2, with D maybe TRBD1 (6 bases). Germline assignment: CDR1 GTSNPN and CDR2 SVGIG (reference sequence). The CDR3 length is 14 residues. V shed 4 bases and J shed 3 bases, with 15 bases lying between them. The CDR3 loop reads CAWNHWGRDYGYTF. The CDR3 DNA is TGTGCCTGGAACCACTGGGGGCGAGACTATGGCTACACCTTC.

This clonotype was observed a few times. The chain has TRBV30 and TRBJ1-5; D might be TRBD1 (6 bases). Germline V gives CDR1 GTSNPN, CDR2 SVGIG (reference sequence). The CDR3 is 16 residues long. V was trimmed by 0 bases and J by 4 bases, leaving 16 bases between them. CDR3 in amino acids: CAWSVWGGAGNQPQHF. The CDR3 DNA reads TGTGCCTGGAGTGTATGGGGGGGGGCCGGAAATCAGCCCCAGCATTTT.

This clonotype was detected a few times. The chain has TRBV12-3 or TRBV12-4 and TRBJ1-1, with TRBD1 identical over 7 bases. The length of the CDR3 is 13 residues. J lost 10 bases, V lost 5 bases, and 10 bases had no gene match. The CDR3 sequence is CASSDHQTGTAFF. The CDR3 DNA is TGTGCCAGCAGTGATCATCAGACAGGGACAGCTTTCTTT.

This clonotype was recorded at least ten times. V usage is TRBV6-2 or TRBV6-3 and J usage is TRBJ2-3, with 8 bases fitting TRBD2. V was clipped by 4 bases and J by 2 bases; unmatched bases: 8. The CDR3 runs to 16 residues. Germline V CDR1 and CDR2: MNHEY, SVGEGT. The CDR3 region is CASSSPLRGVTDTQYF. CDR3 DNA: TGTGCCAGCAGTTCCCCACTGCGGGGGGTCACAGATACGCAGTATTTT.

This clonotype was observed at least ten times. The rearrangement joins TRBV7-6 to TRBJ2-1; the match to TRBD2 covers 11 bases. This CDR3 is built from 16 residues. Germline loops: CDR1 SGHVS, CDR2 FNYEAQ. Trimming cost V 1 base and J 8 bases; bases outside gene matches: 7. CDR3 sequence (DNA): TGTGCCAGCAGCTTAGGAGTAGCGGGGGGGGCGGATGAGCAGTTCTTC. As protein: CASSLGVAGGADEQFF.